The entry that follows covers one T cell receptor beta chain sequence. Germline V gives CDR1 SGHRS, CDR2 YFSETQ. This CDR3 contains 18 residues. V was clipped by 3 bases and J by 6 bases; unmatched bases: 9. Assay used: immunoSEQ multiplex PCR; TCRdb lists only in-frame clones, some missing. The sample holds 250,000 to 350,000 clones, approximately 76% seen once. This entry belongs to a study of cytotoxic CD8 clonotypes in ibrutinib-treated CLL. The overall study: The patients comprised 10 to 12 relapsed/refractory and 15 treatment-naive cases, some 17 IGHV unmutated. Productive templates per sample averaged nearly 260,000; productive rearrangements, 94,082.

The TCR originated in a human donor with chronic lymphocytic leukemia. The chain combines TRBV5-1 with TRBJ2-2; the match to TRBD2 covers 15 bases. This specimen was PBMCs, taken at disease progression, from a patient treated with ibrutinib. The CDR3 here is CASSYGLAGGPRAGELFF. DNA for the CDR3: TGCGCCAGCAGCTACGGACTAGCGGGGGGGCCGAGGGCCGGGGAGCTGTTTTTT.